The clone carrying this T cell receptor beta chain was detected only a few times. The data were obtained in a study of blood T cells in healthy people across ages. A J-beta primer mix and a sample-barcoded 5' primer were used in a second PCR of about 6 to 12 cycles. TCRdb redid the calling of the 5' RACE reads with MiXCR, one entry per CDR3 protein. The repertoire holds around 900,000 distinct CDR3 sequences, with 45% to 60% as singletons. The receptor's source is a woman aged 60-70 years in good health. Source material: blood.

In DNA, the CDR3 is TGTGCCAGCCTGCAGAGCGGAATCCAAGAGACCCAGTACTTC. Translated: CASLQSGIQETQYF. This rearrangement joins TRBV7-2 to TRBJ2-5; tentative D call: TRBD2 (5 bases). V lost 8 bases and J 1 base, leaving 14 bases between the germline ends. Germline CDR1 SGHTA, CDR2 FQGNSA. This CDR3 region has 14 residues.